The source of this TCR beta chain is a study of molecular identifiers for immune sequencing clone quantification. Sorting was used to obtain naive CD8 T cells (CD8+CD4-CCR7+CD45RA+). In TCRdb, the PCR reads were re-called with MiXCR into one record per CDR3 protein. The sample includes about 630,000 distinct CDR3 sequences, 25% seen only once; the top ten take 0.7% to 0.95%. CDR3 length: 9 residues. Deletions cut 6 bases from V and 4 bases from J, with 3 bases between. Germline lookup yields CDR1 SQVTM and CDR2 ANQGSEA. Study-level findings and limits: Clones above 20 RNA copies held over 98% of effector molecules, under 1% in naive cells.

This clonotype came up many times. Its specificity is unknown. This TCR derives from a human donor in good health. Some libraries in this study had Jurkat cell RNA spiked in. Material for sequencing was naive CD8+ T cells from blood, with Jurkat cell RNA spiked in. Specified subset: FACS-sorted CD8+CD4-CCR7+CD45RA+ naive T cells. The chain is built from TRBV29-1 and TRBJ1-1; D is unclear. CDR3 sequence reads: CSVGTEAFF. CDR3 DNA sequence: TGCAGCGTGGGCACTGAAGCTTTCTTT.